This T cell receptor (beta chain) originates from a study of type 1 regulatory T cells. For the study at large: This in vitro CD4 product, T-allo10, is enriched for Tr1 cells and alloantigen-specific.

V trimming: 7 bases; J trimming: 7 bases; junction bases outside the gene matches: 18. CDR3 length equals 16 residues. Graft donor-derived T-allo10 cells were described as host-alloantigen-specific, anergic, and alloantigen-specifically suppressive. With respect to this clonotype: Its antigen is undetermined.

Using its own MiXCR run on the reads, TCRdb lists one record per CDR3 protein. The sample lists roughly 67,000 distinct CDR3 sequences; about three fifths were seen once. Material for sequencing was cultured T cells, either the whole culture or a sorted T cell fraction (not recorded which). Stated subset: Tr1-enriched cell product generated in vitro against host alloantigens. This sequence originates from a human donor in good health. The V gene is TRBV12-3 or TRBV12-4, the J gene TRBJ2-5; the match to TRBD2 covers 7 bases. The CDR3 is CASTLSSGGAVGTQYF. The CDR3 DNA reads TGTGCCAGCACCTTATCTAGCGGAGGTGCCGTTGGGACCCAGTACTTC.